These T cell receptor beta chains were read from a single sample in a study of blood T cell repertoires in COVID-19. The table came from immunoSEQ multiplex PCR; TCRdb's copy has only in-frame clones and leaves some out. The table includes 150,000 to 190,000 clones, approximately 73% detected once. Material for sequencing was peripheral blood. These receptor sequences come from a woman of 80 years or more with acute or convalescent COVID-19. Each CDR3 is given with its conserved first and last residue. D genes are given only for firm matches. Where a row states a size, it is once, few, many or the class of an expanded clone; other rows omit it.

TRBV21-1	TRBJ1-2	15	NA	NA	CASSKRPEILKGYTF	TGTGCCAGCAGCAAAAGGCCAGAAATTCTTAAGGGGTACACCTTC
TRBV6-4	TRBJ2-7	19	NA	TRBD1	CASTPQRGGQGPSGYEQYF	TGTGCCAGCACTCCCCAGAGGGGGGGACAGGGACCCTCGGGATACGAGCAGTACTTC
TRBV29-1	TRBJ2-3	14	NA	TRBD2	CSARRLADLNTQYF	TGCAGCGCCCGACGACTAGCGGATCTAAATACGCAGTATTTT
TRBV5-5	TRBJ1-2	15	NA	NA	CASSLVTGESYGYTF	TGTGCCAGCAGCTTGGTTACCGGGGAAAGTTATGGCTACACCTTC
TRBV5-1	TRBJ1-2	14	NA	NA	CASSPGVPDYGYTF	TGCGCCAGCAGCCCCGGGGTGCCGGACTATGGCTACACCTTC
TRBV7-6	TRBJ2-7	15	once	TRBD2	CASSLRLAEPYEQYF	TGTGCCAGCAGCTTAAGACTAGCGGAACCCTACGAGCAGTACTTC
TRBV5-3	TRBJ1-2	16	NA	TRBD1	CARSLGQGKANYGYTF	TGTGCCAGAAGCCTAGGACAGGGTAAGGCGAACTATGGCTACACCTTC
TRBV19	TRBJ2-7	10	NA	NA	CARTGYEQYF	TGTGCCAGAACAGGTTACGAGCAGTACTTC
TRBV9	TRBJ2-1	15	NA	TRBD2	CASSVSSGENNEQFF	TGTGCCAGCAGCGTTTCTAGCGGGGAGAACAATGAGCAGTTCTTC
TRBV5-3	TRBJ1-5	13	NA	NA	CARSPAGDQPQHF	TGTGCCAGAAGCCCAGCAGGGGATCAGCCCCAGCATTTT
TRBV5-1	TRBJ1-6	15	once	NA	CASSLGWIGESPLHF	TGCGCCAGCAGCTTGGGGTGGATAGGAGAGTCACCCCTCCACTTT
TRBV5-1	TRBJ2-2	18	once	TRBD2	CASSPGLTSGADTGELFF	TGCGCCAGCAGCCCGGGCCTGACTAGCGGGGCCGACACCGGGGAGCTGTTTTTT
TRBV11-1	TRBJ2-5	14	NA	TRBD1	CASSFQGAKETQYF	TGTGCCAGCAGCTTCCAGGGGGCCAAAGAGACCCAGTACTTC
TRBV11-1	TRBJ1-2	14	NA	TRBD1	CASSFLEQGNGYTF	TGTGCCAGCAGCTTCCTCGAACAGGGGAATGGCTACACCTTC
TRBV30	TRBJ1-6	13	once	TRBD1	CAWSSTGDSPLHF	TGTGCCTGGAGTTCAACAGGGGATTCACCCCTCCACTTT
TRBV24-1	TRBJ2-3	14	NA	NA	CATSTRSSTDTQYF	TGTGCCACCAGTACTAGGTCGAGCACAGATACGCAGTATTTT
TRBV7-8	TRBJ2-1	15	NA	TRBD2	CASSSRGGTFNEQFF	TGTGCCAGCAGCTCTCGCGGGGGGACTTTCAATGAGCAGTTCTTC
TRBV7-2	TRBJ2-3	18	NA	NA	CASSYTQAGTRSGNTQYF	TGTGCCAGCAGCTACACCCAAGCCGGGACTCGATCAGGGAATACGCAGTATTTT
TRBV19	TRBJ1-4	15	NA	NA	CASSRPDSINEKLFF	TGTGCCAGTAGTAGACCGGACAGCATAAATGAAAAACTGTTTTTT
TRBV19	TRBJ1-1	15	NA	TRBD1	CASSIAGTGGTEAFF	TGTGCCAGTAGTATTGCCGGGACAGGGGGAACTGAAGCTTTCTTT
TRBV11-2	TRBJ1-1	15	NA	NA	CASSLVPQGRTEAFF	TGTGCCAGCAGCTTAGTCCCGCAGGGTAGGACTGAAGCTTTCTTT
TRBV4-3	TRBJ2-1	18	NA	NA	CASSQDIGPGHNYNEQFF	TGCGCCAGCAGCCAAGATATCGGCCCGGGACACAACTACAATGAGCAGTTCTTC
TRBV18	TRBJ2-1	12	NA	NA	CASSLAGDEQFF	TGTGCCAGCTCACTGGCAGGGGACGAGCAGTTCTTC
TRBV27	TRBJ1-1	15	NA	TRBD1	CASSLSDRVDTEAFF	TGTGCCAGCAGTTTATCGGACAGGGTGGACACTGAAGCTTTCTTT
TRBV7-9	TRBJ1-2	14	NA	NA	CASIEDRANYGYTF	TGTGCCAGCATCGAGGACAGAGCTAACTATGGCTACACCTTC
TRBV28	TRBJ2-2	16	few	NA	CASSYGTPIPTGELFF	TGTGCCAGCAGTTACGGGACACCCATCCCCACCGGGGAGCTGTTTTTT
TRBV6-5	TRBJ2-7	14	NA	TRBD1	CASSSGTGPTGQYF	TGTGCCAGCAGTTCCGGGACAGGCCCCACGGGGCAGTACTTC
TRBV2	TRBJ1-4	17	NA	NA	CASSEALLPPGQEKLFF	TGTGCCAGCAGTGAAGCGCTTTTACCACCGGGACAAGAAAAACTGTTTTTT
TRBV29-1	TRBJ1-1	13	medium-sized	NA	CSVEGSQNTEAFF	TGCAGCGTTGAGGGCAGCCAGAACACTGAAGCTTTCTTT
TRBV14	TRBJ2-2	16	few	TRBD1	CASSRYDRAVTGELFF	TGTGCCAGCAGCCGATATGACAGGGCGGTCACCGGGGAGCTGTTTTTT
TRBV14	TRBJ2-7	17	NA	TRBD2	CASSQEGREWSSYEQYF	TGTGCCAGCAGCCAAGAGGGGCGGGAGTGGAGCTCCTACGAGCAGTACTTC
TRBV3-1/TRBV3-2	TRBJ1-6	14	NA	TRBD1	CASSPGTGNSPLHF	TGTGCCAGCAGCCCTGGGACAGGGAATTCACCCCTCCACTTT
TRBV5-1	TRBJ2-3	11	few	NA	CASSETDTQYF	TGCGCCAGCAGCGAGACAGATACGCAGTATTTT
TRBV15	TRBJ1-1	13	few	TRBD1	CATSSDRGMGAFF	TGTGCCACCAGCAGCGACAGGGGAATGGGAGCTTTCTTT
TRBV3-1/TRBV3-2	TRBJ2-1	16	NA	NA	CASSQESHGNYNEQFF	TGTGCCAGCAGCCAAGAAAGCCACGGGAATTACAATGAGCAGTTCTTC
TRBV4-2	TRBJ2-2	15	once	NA	CASSRDTSNTGELFF	TGTGCCAGCAGCAGGGACACTTCGAACACCGGGGAGCTGTTTTTT
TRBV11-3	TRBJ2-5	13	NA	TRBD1	CASSGQGAVTQYF	TGTGCCAGCAGTGGACAGGGGGCTGTGACCCAGTACTTC
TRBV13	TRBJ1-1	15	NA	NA	CASSLQEGRGTEAFF	TGTGCCAGCAGCTTGCAGGAGGGGAGGGGCACTGAAGCTTTCTTT
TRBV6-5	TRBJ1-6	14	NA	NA	CASRGGGGYSPLHF	TGTGCCAGCAGGGGAGGGGGAGGTTATTCACCCCTCCACTTT
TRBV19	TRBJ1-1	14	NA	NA	CASSPHRTDTEAFF	TGTGCCAGTAGTCCCCATAGGACAGACACTGAAGCTTTCTTT
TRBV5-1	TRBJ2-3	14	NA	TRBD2	CASSARDYSDTQYF	TGCGCCAGCAGCGCTCGGGACTACTCGGATACGCAGTATTTT
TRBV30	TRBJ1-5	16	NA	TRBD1	CAWSEPGQLSNQPQHF	TGTGCCTGGAGTGAGCCGGGACAGCTTAGCAATCAGCCCCAGCATTTT
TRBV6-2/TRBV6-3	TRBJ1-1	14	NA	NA	CASSRTGSSTEAFF	TGTGCCAGCAGCCGAACAGGGAGTTCAACTGAAGCTTTCTTT
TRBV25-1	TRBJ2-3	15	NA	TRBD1	CASSESGYRGDTQYF	TGTGCCAGCAGTGAATCTGGTTACAGGGGAGATACGCAGTATTTT
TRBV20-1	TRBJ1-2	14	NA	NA	CSASMGDLLYGYTF	TGCAGTGCTAGTATGGGGGACTTACTCTATGGCTACACCTTC
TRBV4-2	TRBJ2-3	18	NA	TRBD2	CASSQVSSGRADADTQYF	TGTGCCAGCAGCCAAGTTTCTAGCGGGAGGGCCGACGCAGATACGCAGTATTTT
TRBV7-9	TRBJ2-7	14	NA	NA	CASSLTDGAYEQYF	TGTGCCAGCAGTCTCACCGACGGAGCCTACGAGCAGTACTTC
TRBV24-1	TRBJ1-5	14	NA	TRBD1	CATSTSGTGSPQHF	TGTGCCACCAGCACCTCGGGGACAGGGAGCCCCCAGCATTTT
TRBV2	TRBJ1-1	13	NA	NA	CATYRDVNTEAFF	TGTGCCACCTACAGGGATGTGAACACTGAAGCTTTCTTT
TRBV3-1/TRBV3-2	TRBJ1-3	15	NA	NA	CASSLSGTSGNTIYF	TGTGCCAGCAGCCTATCCGGGACATCAGGAAACACCATATATTTT